This is a list of T cell receptor beta chains from one sample in a study of graft-versus-host responses after intestinal transplantation. The table came from immunoSEQ multiplex PCR; TCRdb's copy has only in-frame clones and leaves some out. This table holds 80,000 to 95,000 clones, 88% found once. Their cognate antigens are unknown. Specimen: unstimulated CD4+ T cells sorted from spleen or lymph node cells, collected before transplant. These receptor sequences come from a human donor who was the organ donor for an intestinal transplant. Both conserved end residues are part of each CDR3.

V	J	CDR3
TRBV19	TRBJ1-3	CASTTQGPGLSGNTIYF
TRBV19	TRBJ1-4	CASRMTGEGEKLFF
TRBV7-2	TRBJ1-5	CASSLTRESVAQHF
TRBV5-6	TRBJ2-7	CASSLRRDGEYF
TRBV9	TRBJ2-5	CASTPGERGGTETQYF
TRBV29-1	TRBJ2-1	CSVAYTSDLADEQFF
TRBV28	TRBJ1-1	CASSLSRLGTENTEAFF
TRBV7-2	TRBJ1-5	CASSSLNGGPQHF
TRBV7-9	TRBJ1-3	CASRNSPGNTIYF
TRBV4-1	TRBJ2-3	CASSQEQQPGLAGLGDTQYF
TRBV6-5	TRBJ2-7	CASARVGIHEQYF
TRBV19	TRBJ2-1	CASSMPGVYNEQFF
TRBV28	TRBJ2-1	CASSLWGYSVGGSYNEQFF
TRBV4-2	TRBJ2-5	CASSQVSGLAARETQYF
TRBV28	TRBJ1-1	CASRSEVRRSFTEAFF
TRBV28	TRBJ1-4	CASSKDSNEKLFF
TRBV7-6	TRBJ2-2	CASSLRSGVRDTGELFF
TRBV5-1	TRBJ1-4	CASSSQGGDEKLFF
TRBV7-9	TRBJ2-7	CASSLEGGVPSEQYF
TRBV5-1	TRBJ1-2	CASSLLAGGGYTF
TRBV6-5	TRBJ1-3	CASSPGGSGNTIYF
TRBV5-1	TRBJ2-3	CASSLLQGGPDTQYF
TRBV23-1	TRBJ2-7	CASSPKREIFNEQYF
TRBV9	TRBJ2-5	CASSVAPWRGPFQETQYF
TRBV6-1	TRBJ2-3	CASSERRGTSGTDTQYF
TRBV29-1	TRBJ1-2	CSVAPGANYGYTF
TRBV7-3	TRBJ2-3	CASSLIPGGTDTQYF
TRBV28	TRBJ1-3	CASSLWAVYRNTIYF
TRBV19	TRBJ2-1	CASSDTGTGGNEQFF
TRBV7-9	TRBJ2-3	CASSPRGGQDTQYF
TRBV19	TRBJ1-5	CASSPWGRFSNQPQHF
TRBV13	TRBJ2-1	CASSLAYNEQFF
TRBV6-1	TRBJ1-2	CASTRDRVAGGYTF
TRBV25-1	TRBJ1-1	CASLRATNTEAFF
TRBV2	TRBJ1-5	CASSVQGDAGNQPQHF
TRBV19	TRBJ1-1	CASSTGQESVQTFF
TRBV5-1	TRBJ2-1	CASSLQGAGDEQFF
TRBV5-1	TRBJ2-3	CASSLSGVTDTQYF
TRBV13	TRBJ2-1	CASSSQRGNYNEQFF
TRBV5-6	TRBJ1-5	CASSLRQGNPQPQHF
TRBV9	TRBJ2-5	CASSVGSGARETQYF
TRBV6-1	TRBJ2-2	CASTGRGLRELFF
TRBV6-1	TRBJ1-2	CASSPKGTAAGYTF
TRBV19	TRBJ2-3	CASSITSGTDTQYF
TRBV5-1	TRBJ2-3	CASSFTSGTDTQYF
TRBV6-4	TRBJ2-5	CANRTGGETQYF
TRBV27	TRBJ2-3	CASSPLGSTDTQYF
TRBV4-2	TRBJ2-3	CASSQWGLAGTDTQYF
TRBV19	TRBJ1-2	CASSDRARGYTF
TRBV14	TRBJ2-2	CASSMYGGAPGELFF
TRBV2	TRBJ1-1	CASTSDSNTEAFF
TRBV27	TRBJ2-5	CASSLFGAGGRETQYF
TRBV11-1	TRBJ2-3	CASSSAERLVSDTQYF
TRBV5-1	TRBJ2-5	CASSLGTQGSGETQYF
TRBV7-2	TRBJ2-7	CASSLVAGGYEQYF
TRBV7-3	TRBJ2-3	CASSLGANTDTQYF
TRBV19	TRBJ1-5	CASNELDRSNQPQHF